This T cell receptor (beta chain) is drawn from a study of T-cell reconstitution after alpha-beta-depleted transplantation in children. The authors prepared the TCRbeta library with unique molecular identifiers. TCRdb passed the PCR reads through MiXCR, listing each CDR3 protein once. The data hold roughly 400,000 distinct CDR3 sequences, with roughly 20% observed a single time. This CDR3 comprises 15 residues. The germline gives CDR1 SGHTA, CDR2 FQGTGA. After removal of 2 bases from V and 8 bases from J, the junction contained 6 bases not matched to a gene. The sample in question was PBMCs from the stem cell graft donor, obtained from the stem cell graft. The chain joins TRBV7-3 to TRBJ2-1, with 10 positions matching TRBD2. This receptor was identified in a human donor who donated a stem cell graft to a child with acute myeloid leukemia. The CDR3 sequence is CASSLGASGSYEQFF. The DNA for the CDR3 is TGTGCCAGCAGCTTAGGGGCTAGCGGGAGCTATGAGCAGTTCTTC.